The 32 T cell receptor beta chains presented below share a single source sample, sequenced in a study of response to subunit inactivated influenza vaccine. One entry per CDR3 protein, called by TCRdb with MiXCR from the RT-PCR reads. The repertoire consists of hundreds of thousands of distinct CDR3 sequences, with about 18% occurring once and the leading ten covering approximately 10%. The specimen was PBMCs from blood, collected around 5 days after vaccination. These receptors originate from a man aged 45 to 65 who received an inactivated influenza vaccine.

CDR3 region: CASSLANRGPLGEQYF. The CDR3 DNA reads as TGTGCCAGCAGCTTAGCTAACAGGGGCCCCCTGGGCGAGCAGTACTTC. This rearrangement joins TRBV7-9 to TRBJ2-7, with 7 bases aligning to TRBD1. Germline CDR1 is SEHNR and CDR2 is FQNEAQ (reference sequence). The CDR3 sequence is 16 residues long. V lost 0 bases and J lost 6; bases outside the gene matches: 11.

In its sample, this clonotype was seen a few times. The chain recombines TRBV29-1 with TRBJ1-1; the match to TRBD1 covers 7 bases. With V trimmed by 2 bases and J by 7 bases, 13 bases remained unmatched. The length of the CDR3 is 15 residues. CDR1 is SQVTM, CDR2 ANQGSEA, per germline. The CDR3 DNA reads as TGCAGCGTTGAATCCCGTCCCGGGACAGCAAGTGAAGCTTTCTTT. Translated: CSVESRPGTASEAFF.

There are a few counts of this clonotype. The DNA of the CDR3 is TGTGCCAGCAGCGTAGGGACGGCAAGTAACTATGGCTACACCTTC. Protein product: CASSVGTASNYGYTF. The rearrangement uses TRBV9 and TRBJ1-2, with no clear D. V was trimmed by 0 bases and J by 1 base, leaving 10 bases between them. This CDR3 spans 15 amino acids. Germline CDR1 is SGDLS and CDR2 is YYNGEE.

In its sample, this clonotype was seen a few times. The rearrangement links TRBV11-2 to TRBJ2-7; the D gene could be TRBD1 or TRBD2 (5 bases each). The V and J ends lost 5 bases and 7 bases respectively, with 15 bases between them. Germline V gene data show CDR1 as SGHAT and CDR2 as FQNNGV. The CDR3 loop spans 13 amino acids. The CDR3 coding sequence is TGTGCCAGCAGCCTTGGGACCGACGCAGAGCAGTACTTC. It is translated as CASSLGTDAEQYF. Based on the CDR3 plus reference TRBV11-2 and TRBJ2-7, the full variable domain is EAGVAQSPRYKIIEKRQSVAFWCNPISGHATLYWYQQILGQGPKLLIQFQNNGVVDDSQLPKDRFSAERLKGVDSTLKIQPAKLEDSAVYLCASSLGTDAEQYFGPGTRLTVT.

The chain is built from TRBV20-1 and TRBJ2-3; 10 bases map to TRBD2. In germline, CDR1 is DFQATT, CDR2 SNEGSKA (reference sequence). The CDR3 sequence is 16 residues long. V shed 3 bases, J shed 1 base, and the junction held 7 bases outside the gene matches. CDR3 loop: CSASGFLAGGTDTQYF. CDR3 DNA sequence: TGCAGTGCTAGTGGCTTTCTAGCGGGAGGCACAGATACGCAGTATTTT.

This clonotype was detected only a few times. This CDR3 is CASGLLFQGKGEKLFF. In DNA form, the CDR3 reads TGTGCCAGCGGACTCCTATTCCAGGGAAAGGGAGAAAAACTGTTTTTT. The V gene is TRBV12-3 or TRBV12-4, the J gene TRBJ1-4; TRBD1 might be the D (5 bases). This CDR3 is built from 16 residues. Between the trimmed V and J ends, which lost 8 bases and 8 bases, there was a span of 24 bases.

This clonotype was found a few times. This sequence joins TRBV20-1 and TRBJ2-5; D is possibly TRBD1 (6 bases). Per germline, CDR1 DFQATT and CDR2 SNEGSKA (reference sequence). With 2 bases removed from V and 1 base from J, the gap between germline ends came to 8 bases. This CDR3 region has 13 residues. The CDR3 here is CSARQGFQETQYF. For the CDR3, the DNA is TGCAGTGCTAGACAGGGGTTCCAAGAGACCCAGTACTTC.

This chain connects TRBV11-2 to TRBJ2-3; D perhaps matches TRBD1 (5 bases). CDR1 is SGHAT, CDR2 FQNNGV, per germline. V was clipped by 0 bases and J by 0 bases, with 16 bases between them. This CDR3 has 18 amino acids. The CDR3 here is CASSLDRVGLTSTDTQYF. CDR3 sequence (DNA): TGTGCCAGCAGCTTAGATCGGGTGGGGCTAACTAGCACAGATACGCAGTATTTT.

The chain employs TRBV3-1 and TRBJ2-5; D gene unclear. The length of the CDR3 is 14 residues. V lost 0 bases, J lost 8 bases, and 13 bases lay in between. Germline V gene sequence: CDR1 LGHDT, CDR2 YNNKEL (reference sequence). For the CDR3, the DNA is TGTGCCAGCAGCCAAGAGAGACTTAGATCCACCCAGTACTTC. Amino acid sequence: CASSQERLRSTQYF.

This clonotype appeared many times. V gene TRBV29-1 combines with J gene TRBJ1-2, with 10 bases identical to TRBD1. The germline V gene has CDR1 SQVTM and CDR2 ANQGSEA. CDR3 length: 14 residues. Germline trimming cut 2 bases from V and 5 bases from J; bases unmatched to any gene: 5. In DNA form, the CDR3 reads TGCAGCGTTGAAAGAGGGACAGGGGTGTATGGCTACACCTTC. This codes for CSVERGTGVYGYTF.

In its sample, this clonotype was seen a few times. This chain connects TRBV28 to TRBJ2-1; 7 nucleotides agree with TRBD2. V was pared by 8 bases and J by 3 bases, with 10 bases of the junction left unmatched. This CDR3 has 15 amino acids. Per the germline V gene, CDR1 is MDHEN and CDR2 is SYDVKM. DNA for the CDR3: TGTGCCAGCGGCCAGGGAGGGGACTACTACAATGAGCAGTTCTTC. This sequence encodes CASGQGGDYYNEQFF.

This clonotype was picked up a small number of times. This chain links TRBV24-1 with TRBJ1-5, with 8 bases that match TRBD1. Germline CDR1 is KGHDR and CDR2 is SFDVKD. The CDR3 contains 15 residues. V gave up 6 bases and J gave up 0 bases; unmatched junction bases: 3. The CDR3 loop reads CATSPGGNSNQPQHF. Written as DNA, the CDR3 is TGTGCCACCAGTCCAGGGGGCAATAGCAATCAGCCCCAGCATTTT.

The chain employs TRBV7-8 and TRBJ2-7, with TRBD2 matching over 10 bases. V lost 6 bases, J lost 1 base, and 6 bases stayed unmatched. CDR3 size: 15 residues. Germline lookup yields CDR1 SGHVS and CDR2 FQNEAQ. CDR3 in amino acids: CASSYTSGISYEQYF. CDR3 in DNA: TGTGCCAGCAGTTATACTAGCGGGATTTCCTACGAGCAGTACTTC.

This clonotype was counted only a few times. This chain links TRBV12-3 or TRBV12-4 with TRBJ1-1; D is ambiguous. CDR3 length: 15 residues. Trimming took off 3 bases at V and 3 bases at J, with 14 bases between the two ends. The CDR3, as DNA: TGTGCCAGCAGTTTGCTGGGGAACCTGGACACTGAAGCTTTCTTT. Protein product: CASSLLGNLDTEAFF.

This clonotype showed up many times. This chain links TRBV7-9 with TRBJ2-1, with D possibly called TRBD1 or TRBD2 (5 bases each). CDR1 and CDR2 (germline): SEHNR, FQNEAQ (reference sequence). The CDR3 is made up of 16 amino acids. Trimming removed 1 base at V and 8 bases at J, with 18 bases between. The CDR3 coding sequence is TGTGCCAGCAGCTTAGTGGTGGGACCCAGCAGAGATGAGCAGTTCTTC. Amino acids: CASSLVVGPSRDEQFF.

This chain connects TRBV12-3 or TRBV12-4 to TRBJ2-3; 12 bases line up with TRBD2. J was trimmed by 1 base and V by 4 bases; bases with no gene match: 3. The CDR3 is 16 residues long. The CDR3 loop reads CASSSRLAGGTDTQYF. In DNA form, the CDR3 reads TGTGCCAGCAGTTCCCGACTAGCGGGGGGCACAGATACGCAGTATTTT.

V usage is TRBV12-3 or TRBV12-4 and J usage is TRBJ2-3, with TRBD1 identical over 9 bases. After removal of 2 bases from V and 2 bases from J, the junction contained 11 bases not matched to a gene. The CDR3 has 18 residues. The CDR3 loop reads CASSLSRDRDLPTDTQYF. The CDR3 coding sequence is TGTGCCAGCAGTTTATCTAGGGACAGGGACCTTCCCACAGATACGCAGTATTTT.

The V and J genes are TRBV28 and TRBJ2-7, with 8 bases matching TRBD1. Germline CDR1 and CDR2: MDHEN and SYDVKM. With V trimmed by 5 bases and J by 3 bases, 6 bases remained unmatched. The CDR3 length is 14 residues. CDR3 protein: CASSDPGQDYEQYF. The CDR3 region has the DNA TGTGCCAGCAGTGACCCGGGACAGGACTACGAGCAGTACTTC.

V usage is TRBV7-2 and J usage is TRBJ2-5; TRBD1 might be the D (5 bases). CDR3 length: 15 amino acids. Deletions cut 2 bases from V and 1 base from J, with 11 bases between. Germline lookup yields CDR1 SGHTA and CDR2 FQGNSA. CDR3: CASSLFRGSQETQYF. The CDR3 DNA reads TGTGCCAGCAGCTTATTTAGGGGTTCCCAAGAGACCCAGTACTTC.

The rearrangement links TRBV4-2 to TRBJ1-1; no definite D call. Germline CDR1 reads LGHNA; CDR2 reads YNFKEQ. This CDR3 has 16 residues. Trimming took off 0 bases at V and 7 bases at J, with 18 bases between the two ends. This CDR3 reads CASSQDLLGGSNEAFF. DNA of the CDR3: TGTGCCAGCAGCCAAGATCTACTGGGAGGTTCGAATGAAGCTTTCTTT.

The chain carries TRBV10-3 and TRBJ1-5; D call uncertain. Germline V CDR1 and CDR2: ENHRY, SYGVKD. Trimming left V 0 bases short and J 7 bases short, with 4 bases between. CDR3 length: 12 residues. The CDR3 is CAISESFQPQHF. The CDR3 bases are TGTGCCATCAGTGAGTCGTTCCAGCCCCAGCATTTT.

This clonotype was detected many times. The chain recombines TRBV7-2 with TRBJ1-1; D gene uncertain. Germline-derived CDR1 and CDR2 are SGHTA and FQGNSA. The CDR3 has 15 residues. Deletions cut 6 bases from V and 7 bases from J, with 21 bases between. Here the CDR3 reads CASSSATGIKGEAFF. As DNA, the CDR3 is TGTGCCAGCAGTAGCGCCACGGGGATCAAGGGTGAAGCTTTCTTT.

In this sample, this clonotype turned up a few times. The chain joins TRBV10-3 to TRBJ2-7; 8 bases align to TRBD2. The CDR3 sequence is 15 residues long. Trimming cost V 7 bases and J 1 base; bases outside gene matches: 9. CDR1 and CDR2 from the germline V gene are ENHRY and SYGVKD. The CDR3 sequence: CAITSPGGGSYEQYF. The CDR3 nucleotides are TGTGCCATCACCTCGCCGGGGGGGGGGTCCTACGAGCAGTACTTC.

The genes are TRBV4-1 and TRBJ2-7; no reliable D call. V was trimmed by 0 bases and J by 4 bases, leaving 13 bases between them. This CDR3 spans 15 amino acids. CDR1 and CDR2 from the germline V gene are MGHRA and YSYEKL. The CDR3 sequence: CASSQDTGPPYEQYF. The CDR3 DNA reads as TGCGCCAGCAGCCAAGATACGGGCCCTCCTTACGAGCAGTACTTC.

This clonotype was counted between two and nine times. V usage is TRBV2 and J usage is TRBJ2-3; possible D gene TRBD2, 6 bases. The V gene lost 6 bases and the J gene lost 2 bases, with 18 bases spanning the gap. Germline CDR1 reads SNHLY; CDR2 reads FYNNEI. The length of the CDR3 is 16 residues. CDR3: CASRIRPSEHTDTQYF. The DNA of the CDR3 is TGTGCCAGCAGAATCCGACCTAGCGAACACACAGATACGCAGTATTTT.

This clonotype has only a few counts. The V call is TRBV29-1, the J call TRBJ2-2; TRBD1 matches at 8 bases. The V gene end was trimmed by 7 bases and the J gene end by 4 bases; junction bases not matched to a gene: 5. The CDR3 is 13 residues long. Germline-derived CDR1 and CDR2 are SQVTM and ANQGSEA. In DNA form, the CDR3 reads TGCAGCGGCCGGACAGGGCCCACCGGGGAGCTGTTTTTT. Translation: CSGRTGPTGELFF.

This clonotype has a handful of counts. This chain uses TRBV20-1 with TRBJ2-5; D might be TRBD2 (5 bases). The germline gives CDR1 DFQATT, CDR2 SNEGSKA (reference sequence). V dropped 3 bases and J dropped 5 bases, with 13 bases sitting between them. This CDR3 comprises 13 residues. The CDR3 spells CSASRGHGETQYF. The CDR3 DNA follows: TGCAGTGCTAGTCGGGGTCACGGGGAGACCCAGTACTTC.

This clonotype has at least ten counts. V usage is TRBV6-1 and J usage is TRBJ2-3, with 7 positions matching TRBD2. Germline CDR1 reads MNHNS; CDR2 reads SASEGT. Trimming took 6 bases from V and 0 from J; bases not matched to a gene: 0. The CDR3 runs to 13 residues. Here the CDR3 reads CASRGGSTDTQYF. The DNA of the CDR3 is TGTGCCAGCAGGGGGGGGAGCACAGATACGCAGTATTTT.

This clonotype was counted at least ten times. V is TRBV20-1 and J is TRBJ2-1, with 12 bases fitting TRBD2. J was trimmed by 7 bases and V by 1 base; bases with no gene match: 5. The CDR3 extends over 15 amino acids. Germline V gene lookup returns CDR1 DFQATT and CDR2 SNEGSKA (reference sequence). DNA for the CDR3: TGCAGTGCTAGAGCTAGCGGGAGGGCCAAAAATGAGCAGTTCTTC. Residues: CSARASGRAKNEQFF.

This clonotype has a handful of counts. This chain joins TRBV4-2 and TRBJ2-1; D call uncertain. V lost 2 bases and J lost 5, with 16 bases in between. The CDR3 has 16 residues. Germline CDR1 is LGHNA and CDR2 is YNFKEQ. CDR3 in amino acids: CASSQNRAPQDNEQFF. CDR3 in DNA: TGTGCCAGCAGCCAAAACCGGGCCCCGCAGGACAATGAGCAGTTCTTC.

This chain joins TRBV5-1 and TRBJ1-2; D not certain. The ends were cut back, 5 bases at V and 4 bases at J, with 9 bases in the middle. Germline lookup yields CDR1 SGHRS and CDR2 YFSETQ. The length of the CDR3 is 12 residues. CDR3 in amino acids: CASRNEAYGYTF. The CDR3 DNA reads TGCGCCAGCAGAAACGAGGCCTATGGCTACACCTTC. Using reference TRBV5-1 and TRBJ1-2 for the parts outside the CDR3, the full variable domain is KAGVTQTPRYLIKTRGQQVTLSCSPISGHRSVSWYQQTPGQGLQFLFEYFSETQRNKGNFPGRFSGRQFSNSRSEMNVSTLELGDSALYLCASRNEAYGYTFGSGTRLTVV.

Many counts were recorded for this clonotype. The V call is TRBV20-1, the J call TRBJ2-1; D possibly corresponds to TRBD2 (5 bases). Trimming took 4 bases from V and 8 from J, leaving 21 bases between them. Germline V gene sequence: CDR1 DFQATT, CDR2 SNEGSKA (reference sequence). This CDR3 contains 15 residues. The CDR3 nucleotides are TGCAGTGCTACTCTATTTAGACTACCTGGGGATGAGCAGTTCTTC. This codes for CSATLFRLPGDEQFF.